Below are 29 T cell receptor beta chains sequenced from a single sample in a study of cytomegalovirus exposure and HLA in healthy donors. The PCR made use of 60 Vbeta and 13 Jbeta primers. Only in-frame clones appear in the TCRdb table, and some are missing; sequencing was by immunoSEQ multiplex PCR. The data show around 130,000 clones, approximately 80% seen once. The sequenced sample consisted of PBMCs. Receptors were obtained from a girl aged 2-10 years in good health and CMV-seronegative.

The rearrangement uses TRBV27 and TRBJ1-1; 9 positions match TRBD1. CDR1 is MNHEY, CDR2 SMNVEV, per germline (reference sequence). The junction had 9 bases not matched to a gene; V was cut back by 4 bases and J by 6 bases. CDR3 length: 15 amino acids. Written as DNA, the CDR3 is TGTGCCAGCAGTTCGGCCGGGACAGGGTGGGCTGAAGCTTTCTTT. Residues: CASSSAGTGWAEAFF.

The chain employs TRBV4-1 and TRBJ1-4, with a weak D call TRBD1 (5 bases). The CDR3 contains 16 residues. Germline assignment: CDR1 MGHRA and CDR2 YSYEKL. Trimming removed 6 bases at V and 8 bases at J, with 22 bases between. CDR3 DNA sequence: TGCGCCAGCAGTCCCACCGGGACTCCCGGAGCCGAAAAACTGTTTTTT. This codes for CASSPTGTPGAEKLFF.

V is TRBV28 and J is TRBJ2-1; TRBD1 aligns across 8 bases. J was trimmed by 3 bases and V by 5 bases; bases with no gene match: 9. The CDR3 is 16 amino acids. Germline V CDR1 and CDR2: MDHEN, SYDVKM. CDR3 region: CASSPSGQGDYNEQFF. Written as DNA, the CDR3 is TGTGCCAGCAGTCCCTCAGGACAGGGCGACTACAATGAGCAGTTCTTC.

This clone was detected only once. The CDR3 DNA reads as TGTGCCAGCAGCTTCGTAGCGGGGGGAACCTACGAGCAGTACTTC. Amino acids: CASSFVAGGTYEQYF. V and J are TRBV11-2 and TRBJ2-7, with 10 nucleotides matching TRBD2. The ends lost 3 bases at V and 2 bases at J; junction bases unmatched: 4. The CDR3 spans 15 residues. Germline V lookup: CDR1 SGHAT, CDR2 FQNNGV.

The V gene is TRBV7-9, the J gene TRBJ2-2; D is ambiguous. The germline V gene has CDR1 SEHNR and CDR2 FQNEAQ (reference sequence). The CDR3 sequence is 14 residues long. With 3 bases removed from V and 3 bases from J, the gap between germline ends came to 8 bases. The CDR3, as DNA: TGTGCCAGCAGCTTTGGAGTGGACACCGGGGAGCTGTTTTTT. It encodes CASSFGVDTGELFF. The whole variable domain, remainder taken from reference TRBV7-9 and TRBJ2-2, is DTGVSQNPRHKITKRGQNVTFRCDPISEHNRLYWYRQTLGQGPEFLTYFQNEAQLEKSRLLSDRFSAERPKGSFSTLEIQRTEQGDSAMYLCASSFGVDTGELFFGEGSRLTVL.

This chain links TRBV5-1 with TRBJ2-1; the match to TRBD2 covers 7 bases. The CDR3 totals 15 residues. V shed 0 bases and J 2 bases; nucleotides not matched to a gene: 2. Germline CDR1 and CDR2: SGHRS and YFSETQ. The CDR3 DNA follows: TGCGCCAGCAGCTTGGTTAGCGGGCCCTACAATGAGCAGTTCTTC. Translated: CASSLVSGPYNEQFF.

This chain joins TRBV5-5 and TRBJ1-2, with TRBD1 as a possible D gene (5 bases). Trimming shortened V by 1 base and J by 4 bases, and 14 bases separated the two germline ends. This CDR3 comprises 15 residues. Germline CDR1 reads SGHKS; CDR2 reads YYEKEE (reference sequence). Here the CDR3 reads CASSLTAQGIYGYTF. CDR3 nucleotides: TGTGCCAGCAGCTTGACGGCCCAGGGAATCTATGGCTACACCTTC.

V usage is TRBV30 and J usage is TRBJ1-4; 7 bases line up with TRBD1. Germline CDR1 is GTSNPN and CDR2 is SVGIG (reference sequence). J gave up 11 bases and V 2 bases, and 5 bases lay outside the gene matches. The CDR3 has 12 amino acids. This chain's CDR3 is CAWSTGTDKLFF. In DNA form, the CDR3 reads TGTGCCTGGAGTACGGGGACAGACAAACTGTTTTTT. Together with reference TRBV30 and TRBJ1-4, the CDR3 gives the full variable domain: SQTIHQWPATLVQPVGSPLSLECTVEGTSNPNLYWYRQAAGRGLQLLFYSVGIGQISSEVPQNLSASRPQDRQFILSSKKLLLSDSGFYLCAWSTGTDKLFFGSGTQLSVL.

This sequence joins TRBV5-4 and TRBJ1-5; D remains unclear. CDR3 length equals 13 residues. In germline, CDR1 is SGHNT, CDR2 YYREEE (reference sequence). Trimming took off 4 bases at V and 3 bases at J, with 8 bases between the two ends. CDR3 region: CASSAGYNQPQHF. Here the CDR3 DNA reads TGTGCCAGCAGCGCAGGTTACAATCAGCCCCAGCATTTT.

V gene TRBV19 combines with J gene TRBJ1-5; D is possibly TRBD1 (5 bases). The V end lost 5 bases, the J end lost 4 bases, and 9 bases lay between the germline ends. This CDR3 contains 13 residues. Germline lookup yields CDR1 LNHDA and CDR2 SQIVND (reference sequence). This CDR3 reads CASSFGGNQPQHF. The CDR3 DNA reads TGTGCCAGTAGTTTCGGGGGGAATCAGCCCCAGCATTTT. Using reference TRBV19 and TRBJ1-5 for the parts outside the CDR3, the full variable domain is DGGITQSPKYLFRKEGQNVTLSCEQNLNHDAMYWYRQDPGQGLRLIYYSQIVNDFQKGDIAEGYSVSREKKESFPLTVTSAQKNPTAFYLCASSFGGNQPQHFGDGTRLSIL.

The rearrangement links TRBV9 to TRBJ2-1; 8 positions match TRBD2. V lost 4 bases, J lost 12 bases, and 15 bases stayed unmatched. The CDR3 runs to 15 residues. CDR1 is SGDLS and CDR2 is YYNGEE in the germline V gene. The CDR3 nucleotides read TGTGCCAGCAGCCGGACCAGCGGGAGTGACCCCCGGCAGTTCTTC. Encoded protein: CASSRTSGSDPRQFF.

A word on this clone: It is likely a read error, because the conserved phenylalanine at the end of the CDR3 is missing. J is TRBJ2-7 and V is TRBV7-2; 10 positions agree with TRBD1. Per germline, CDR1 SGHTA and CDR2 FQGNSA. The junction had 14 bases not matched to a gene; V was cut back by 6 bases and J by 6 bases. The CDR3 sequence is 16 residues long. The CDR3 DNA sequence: TGTGCCAGCAGACTCTCATCGGGACAGGGGAGGTTCGAGCAGTACCTC. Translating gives CASRLSSGQGRFEQYL.

CDR3 bases: TGTGCCAGCAGCCGGGACAGCCGTGCCGACGAGCAGTACTTC. Protein sequence: CASSRDSRADEQYF. The chain links TRBV10-3 to TRBJ2-7; TRBD1 aligns across 7 bases. J gave up 5 bases and V 10 bases, and 14 bases lay outside the gene matches. The CDR3 is 14 residues long. Germline values: CDR1 ENHRY, CDR2 SYGVKD.

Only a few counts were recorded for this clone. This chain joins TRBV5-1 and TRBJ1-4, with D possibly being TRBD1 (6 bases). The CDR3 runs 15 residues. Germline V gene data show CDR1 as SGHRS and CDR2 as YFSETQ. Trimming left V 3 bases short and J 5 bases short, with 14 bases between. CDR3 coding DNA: TGCGCCAGCAGCTCATTAACAGGGTTAAATGAAAAACTGTTTTTT. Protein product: CASSSLTGLNEKLFF. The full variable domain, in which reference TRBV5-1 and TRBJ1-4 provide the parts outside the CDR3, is KAGVTQTPRYLIKTRGQQVTLSCSPISGHRSVSWYQQTPGQGLQFLFEYFSETQRNKGNFPGRFSGRQFSNSRSEMNVSTLELGDSALYLCASSSLTGLNEKLFFGSGTQLSVL.

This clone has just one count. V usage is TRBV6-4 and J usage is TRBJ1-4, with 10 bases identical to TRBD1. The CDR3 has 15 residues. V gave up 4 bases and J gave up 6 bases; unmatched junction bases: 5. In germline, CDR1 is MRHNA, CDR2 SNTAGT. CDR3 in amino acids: CASSAGQGGYEKLFF. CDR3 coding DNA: TGTGCCAGCAGTGCCGGACAGGGGGGTTATGAAAAACTGTTTTTT.

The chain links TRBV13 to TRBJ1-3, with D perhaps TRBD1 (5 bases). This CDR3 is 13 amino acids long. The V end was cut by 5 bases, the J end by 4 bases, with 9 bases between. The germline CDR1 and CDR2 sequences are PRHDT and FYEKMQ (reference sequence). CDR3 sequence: CASSARQGNTIYF. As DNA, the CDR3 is TGTGCCAGCAGCGCCCGACAGGGAAACACCATATATTTT.

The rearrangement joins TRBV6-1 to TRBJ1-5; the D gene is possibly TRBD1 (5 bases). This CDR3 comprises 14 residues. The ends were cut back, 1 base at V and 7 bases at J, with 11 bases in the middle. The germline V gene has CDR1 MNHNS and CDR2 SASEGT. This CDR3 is CASSEEGPAQPQHF. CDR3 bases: TGTGCCAGCAGTGAAGAGGGGCCAGCCCAGCCCCAGCATTTT.

The DNA for the CDR3 is TGTGCCAGTAGTATTGCGGGACAGTTAAAAGGCTACACCTTC. It translates to CASSIAGQLKGYTF. The chain joins TRBV19 to TRBJ1-2; 7 nucleotides match TRBD1. Germline lookup yields CDR1 LNHDA and CDR2 SQIVND (reference sequence). CDR3 size: 14 residues. Trimming removed 3 bases from V and 8 bases from J; junction bases left unmatched: 9.

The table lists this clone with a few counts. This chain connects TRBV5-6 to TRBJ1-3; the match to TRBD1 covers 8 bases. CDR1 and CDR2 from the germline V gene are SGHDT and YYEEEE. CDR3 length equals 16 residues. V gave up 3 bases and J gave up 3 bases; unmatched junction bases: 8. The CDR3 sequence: CASSWTGLTFGNTIYF. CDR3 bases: TGTGCCAGCAGCTGGACAGGGCTTACTTTTGGAAACACCATATATTTT.

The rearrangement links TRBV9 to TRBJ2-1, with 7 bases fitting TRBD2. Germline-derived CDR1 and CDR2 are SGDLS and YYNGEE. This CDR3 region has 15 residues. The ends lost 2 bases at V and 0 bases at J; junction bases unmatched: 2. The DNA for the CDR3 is TGTGCCAGCAGCGTGGGAGGGGCCTCCTACAATGAGCAGTTCTTC. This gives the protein CASSVGGASYNEQFF.

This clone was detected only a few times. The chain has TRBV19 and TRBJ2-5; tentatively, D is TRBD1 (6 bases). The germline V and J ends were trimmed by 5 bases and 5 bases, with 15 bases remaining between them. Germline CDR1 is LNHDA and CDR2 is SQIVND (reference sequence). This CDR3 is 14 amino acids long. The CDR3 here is CASSLQGLGETQYF. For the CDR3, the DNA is TGTGCCAGTAGTCTACAGGGATTAGGGGAGACCCAGTACTTC.

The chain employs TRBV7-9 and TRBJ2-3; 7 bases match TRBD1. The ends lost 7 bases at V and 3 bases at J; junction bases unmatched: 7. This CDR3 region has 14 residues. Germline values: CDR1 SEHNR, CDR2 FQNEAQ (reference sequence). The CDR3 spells CASNDREETDTQYF. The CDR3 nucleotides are TGTGCCAGCAACGACAGGGAAGAAACAGATACGCAGTATTTT.

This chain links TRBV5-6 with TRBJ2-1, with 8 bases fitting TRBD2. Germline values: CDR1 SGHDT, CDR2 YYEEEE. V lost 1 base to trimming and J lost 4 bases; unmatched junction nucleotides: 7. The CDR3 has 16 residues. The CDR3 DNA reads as TGTGCCAGCAGCTTGAGGGCGGGGGGTGGTTACAATGAGCAGTTCTTC. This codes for CASSLRAGGGYNEQFF.

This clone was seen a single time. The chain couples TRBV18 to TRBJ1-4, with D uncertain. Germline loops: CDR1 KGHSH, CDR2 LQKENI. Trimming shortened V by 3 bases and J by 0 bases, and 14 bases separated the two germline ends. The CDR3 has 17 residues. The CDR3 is CASSPSSSAATNEKLFF. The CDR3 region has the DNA TGTGCCAGCTCACCCTCGTCTTCCGCGGCAACTAATGAAAAACTGTTTTTT.

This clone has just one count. The CDR3 here is CASSIIGRAPSGNTIYF. The CDR3 region has the DNA TGTGCCAGTAGTATCATCGGCAGGGCACCTTCTGGAAACACCATATATTTT. The V gene is TRBV19, the J gene TRBJ1-3, with a possible D match to TRBD1 (5 bases). Trimming stripped 3 bases from V and 1 base from J, with 16 bases between. CDR1 is LNHDA and CDR2 is SQIVND in the germline V gene (reference sequence). This CDR3 spans 17 amino acids.

In DNA, the CDR3 is TGTGCCAGCACCGCCGGAACGGGGAACTATGGCTACACCTTC. This codes for CASTAGTGNYGYTF. V and J are TRBV2 and TRBJ1-2; no clear D. From germline, CDR1 is SNHLY and CDR2 FYNNEI. This CDR3 is built from 14 residues. Trimming pared 7 bases from V and 2 bases from J, leaving 14 bases between.

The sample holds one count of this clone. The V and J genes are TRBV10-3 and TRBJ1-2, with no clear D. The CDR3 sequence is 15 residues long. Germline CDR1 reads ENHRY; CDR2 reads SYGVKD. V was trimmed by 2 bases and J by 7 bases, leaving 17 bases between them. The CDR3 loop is CAISETADGGGGYTF. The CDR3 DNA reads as TGTGCCATCAGTGAGACCGCGGACGGCGGAGGTGGCTACACCTTC.

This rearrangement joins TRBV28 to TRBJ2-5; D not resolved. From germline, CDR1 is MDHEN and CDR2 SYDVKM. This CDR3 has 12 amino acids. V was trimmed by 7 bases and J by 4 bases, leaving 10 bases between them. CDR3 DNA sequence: TGTGCCAGCACGAGGCAGCCAGAGACCCAGTACTTC. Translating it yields CASTRQPETQYF.

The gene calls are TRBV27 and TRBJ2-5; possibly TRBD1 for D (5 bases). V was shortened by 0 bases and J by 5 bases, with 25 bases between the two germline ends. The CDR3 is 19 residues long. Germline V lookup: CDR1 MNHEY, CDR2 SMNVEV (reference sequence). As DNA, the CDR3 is TGTGCCAGCAGTTTATCGACCCCACTCCCAGGGCAACACAAGGAGACCCAGTACTTC. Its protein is CASSLSTPLPGQHKETQYF.